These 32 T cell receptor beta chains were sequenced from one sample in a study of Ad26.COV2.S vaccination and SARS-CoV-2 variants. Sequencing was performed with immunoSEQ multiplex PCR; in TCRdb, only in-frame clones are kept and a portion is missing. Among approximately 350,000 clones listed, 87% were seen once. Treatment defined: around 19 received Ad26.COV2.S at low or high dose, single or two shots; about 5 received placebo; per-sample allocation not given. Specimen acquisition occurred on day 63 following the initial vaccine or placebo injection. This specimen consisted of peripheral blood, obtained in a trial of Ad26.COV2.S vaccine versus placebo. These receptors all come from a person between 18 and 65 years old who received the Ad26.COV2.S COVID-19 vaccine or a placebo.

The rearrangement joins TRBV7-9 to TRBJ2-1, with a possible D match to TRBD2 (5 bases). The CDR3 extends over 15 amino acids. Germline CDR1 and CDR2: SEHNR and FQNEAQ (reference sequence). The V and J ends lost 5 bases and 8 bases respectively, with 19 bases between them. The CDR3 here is CASSSGSTSGDEQFF. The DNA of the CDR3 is TGTGCCAGCAGCAGCGGTAGCACTTCAGGTGATGAGCAGTTCTTC.

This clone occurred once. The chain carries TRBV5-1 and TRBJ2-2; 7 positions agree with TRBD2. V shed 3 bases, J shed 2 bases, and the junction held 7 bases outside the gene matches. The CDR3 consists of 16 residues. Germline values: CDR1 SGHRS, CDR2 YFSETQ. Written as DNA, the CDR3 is TGCGCCAGCAGCTGGGGAGGGCGGAGAAACACCGGGGAGCTGTTTTTT. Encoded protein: CASSWGGRRNTGELFF.

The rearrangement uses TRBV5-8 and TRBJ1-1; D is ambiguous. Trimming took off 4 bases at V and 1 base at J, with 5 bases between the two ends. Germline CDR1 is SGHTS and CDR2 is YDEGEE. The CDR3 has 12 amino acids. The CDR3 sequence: CASSLTNTEAFF. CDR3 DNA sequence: TGTGCCAGCAGCCTTACGAACACTGAAGCTTTCTTT.

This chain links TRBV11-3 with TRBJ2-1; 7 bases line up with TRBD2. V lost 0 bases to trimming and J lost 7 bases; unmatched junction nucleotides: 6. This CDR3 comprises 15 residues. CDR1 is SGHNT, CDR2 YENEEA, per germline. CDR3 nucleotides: TGTGCCAGCAGCTTAGATCAGAGCGGGAATAATGAGCAGTTCTTC. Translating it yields CASSLDQSGNNEQFF.

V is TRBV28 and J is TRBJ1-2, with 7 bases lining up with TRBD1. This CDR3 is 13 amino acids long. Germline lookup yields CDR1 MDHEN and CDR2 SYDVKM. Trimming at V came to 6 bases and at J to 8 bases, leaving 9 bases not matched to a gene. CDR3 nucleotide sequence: TGTGCCAGCAGCCTACAGGGGCTCAAGGGCTACACCTTC. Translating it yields CASSLQGLKGYTF.

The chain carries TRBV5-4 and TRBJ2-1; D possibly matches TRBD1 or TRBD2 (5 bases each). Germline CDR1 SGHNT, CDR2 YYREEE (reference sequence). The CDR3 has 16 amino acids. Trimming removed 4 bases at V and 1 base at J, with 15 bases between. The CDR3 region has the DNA TGTGCCAGCAGCCCCGGGACCGCGCCGTCCTACAATGAGCAGTTCTTC. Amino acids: CASSPGTAPSYNEQFF.

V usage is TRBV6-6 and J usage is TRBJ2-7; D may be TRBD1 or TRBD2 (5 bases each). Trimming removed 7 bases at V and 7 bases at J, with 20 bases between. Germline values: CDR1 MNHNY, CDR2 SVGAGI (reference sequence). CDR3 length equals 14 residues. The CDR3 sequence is CASTWGYGSGEQYF. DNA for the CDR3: TGTGCCAGCACTTGGGGGTACGGGTCAGGGGAGCAGTACTTC.

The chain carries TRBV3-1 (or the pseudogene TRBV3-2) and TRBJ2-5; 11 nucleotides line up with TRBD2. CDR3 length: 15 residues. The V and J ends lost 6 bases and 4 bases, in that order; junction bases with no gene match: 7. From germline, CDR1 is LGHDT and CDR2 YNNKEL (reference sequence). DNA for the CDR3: TGTGCCAGCAGGACAATTAGCGGGGGGGGAGAGACCCAGTACTTC. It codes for CASRTISGGGETQYF.

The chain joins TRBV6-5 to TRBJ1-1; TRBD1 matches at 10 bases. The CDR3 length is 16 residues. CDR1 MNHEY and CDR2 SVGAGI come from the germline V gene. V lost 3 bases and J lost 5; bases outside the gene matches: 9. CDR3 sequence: CASSYRQGASNTEAFF. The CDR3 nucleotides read TGTGCCAGCAGTTATCGACAGGGGGCGAGCAATACTGAAGCTTTCTTT.

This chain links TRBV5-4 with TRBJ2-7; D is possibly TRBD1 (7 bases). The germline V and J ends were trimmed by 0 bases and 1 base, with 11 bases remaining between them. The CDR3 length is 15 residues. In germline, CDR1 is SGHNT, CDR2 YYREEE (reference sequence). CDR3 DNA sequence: TGTGCCAGCAGCTTGGGTCAGGGGGGTTCCTACGAGCAGTACTTC. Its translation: CASSLGQGGSYEQYF.

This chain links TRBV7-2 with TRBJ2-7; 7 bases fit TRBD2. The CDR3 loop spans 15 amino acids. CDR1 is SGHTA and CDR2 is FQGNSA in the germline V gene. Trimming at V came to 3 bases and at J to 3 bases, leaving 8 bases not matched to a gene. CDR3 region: CASSLLTSRLYEQYF. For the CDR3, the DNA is TGTGCCAGCAGCTTGCTGACTAGCAGACTCTACGAGCAGTACTTC.

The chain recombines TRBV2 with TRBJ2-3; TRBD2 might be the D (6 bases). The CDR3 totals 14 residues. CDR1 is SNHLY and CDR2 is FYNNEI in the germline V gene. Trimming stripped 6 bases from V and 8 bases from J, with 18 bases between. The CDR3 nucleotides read TGTGCCAGCAGGGGGACCCCCCGGGGGTTTACGCAGTATTTT. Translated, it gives CASRGTPRGFTQYF.

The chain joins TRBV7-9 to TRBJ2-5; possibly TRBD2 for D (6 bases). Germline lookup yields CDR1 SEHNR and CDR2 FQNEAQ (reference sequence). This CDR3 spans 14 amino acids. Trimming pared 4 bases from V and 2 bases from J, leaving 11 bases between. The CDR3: CASSWGGGQETQYF. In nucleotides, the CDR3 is TGTGCCAGCAGCTGGGGAGGAGGACAAGAGACCCAGTACTTC.

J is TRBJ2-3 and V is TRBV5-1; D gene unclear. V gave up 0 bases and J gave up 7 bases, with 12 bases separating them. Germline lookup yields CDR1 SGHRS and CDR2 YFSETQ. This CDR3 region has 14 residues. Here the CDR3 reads CASSLAESPHTQYF. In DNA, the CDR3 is TGCGCCAGCAGCTTGGCAGAATCTCCCCATACGCAGTATTTT. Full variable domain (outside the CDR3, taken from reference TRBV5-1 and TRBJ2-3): KAGVTQTPRYLIKTRGQQVTLSCSPISGHRSVSWYQQTPGQGLQFLFEYFSETQRNKGNFPGRFSGRQFSNSRSEMNVSTLELGDSALYLCASSLAESPHTQYFGPGTRLTVL.

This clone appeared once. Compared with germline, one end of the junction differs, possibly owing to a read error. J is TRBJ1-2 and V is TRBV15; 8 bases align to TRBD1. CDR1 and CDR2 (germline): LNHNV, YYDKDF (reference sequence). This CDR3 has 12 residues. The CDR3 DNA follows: TGTGCCACCAGCAGAGATGAGGGACAGGCCCTCTTC. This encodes CATSRDEGQALF.

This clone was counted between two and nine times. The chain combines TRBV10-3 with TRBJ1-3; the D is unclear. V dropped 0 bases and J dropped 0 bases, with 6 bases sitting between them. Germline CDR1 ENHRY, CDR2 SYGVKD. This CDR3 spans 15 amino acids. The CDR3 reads CAISESRVSGNTIYF. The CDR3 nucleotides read TGTGCCATCAGTGAGTCGCGGGTCTCTGGAAACACCATATATTTT.

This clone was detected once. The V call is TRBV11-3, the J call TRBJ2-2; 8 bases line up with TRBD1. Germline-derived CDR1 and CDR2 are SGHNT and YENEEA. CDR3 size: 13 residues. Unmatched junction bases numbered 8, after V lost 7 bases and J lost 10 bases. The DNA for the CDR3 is TGTGCCAGCACCCATCGACAGGGGAAGGAGCTGTTTTTT. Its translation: CASTHRQGKELFF. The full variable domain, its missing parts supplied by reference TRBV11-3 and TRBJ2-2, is EAGVVQSPRYKIIEKKQPVAFWCNPISGHNTLYWYLQNLGQGPELLIRYENEEAVDDSQLPKDRFSAERLKGVDSTLKIQPAELGDSAVYLCASTHRQGKELFFGEGSRLTVL.

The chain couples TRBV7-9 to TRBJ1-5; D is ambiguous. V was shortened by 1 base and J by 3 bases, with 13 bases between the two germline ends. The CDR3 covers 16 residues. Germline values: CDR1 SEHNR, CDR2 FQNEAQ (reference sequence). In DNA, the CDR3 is TGTGCCAGCAGCTTAGGTAGTGGACTCTCCAATCAGCCCCAGCATTTT. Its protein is CASSLGSGLSNQPQHF.

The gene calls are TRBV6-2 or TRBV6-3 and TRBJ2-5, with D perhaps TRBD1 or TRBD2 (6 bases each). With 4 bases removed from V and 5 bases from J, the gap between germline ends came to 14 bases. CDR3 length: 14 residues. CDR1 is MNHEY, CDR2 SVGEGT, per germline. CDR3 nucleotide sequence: TGTGCCAGCAGTTCTACGGGGGCGTCGGAGACCCAGTACTTC. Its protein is CASSSTGASETQYF.

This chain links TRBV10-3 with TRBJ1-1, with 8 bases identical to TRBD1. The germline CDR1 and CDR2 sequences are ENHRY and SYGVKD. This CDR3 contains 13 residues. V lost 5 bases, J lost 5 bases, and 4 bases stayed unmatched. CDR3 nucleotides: TGTGCCATCAGTTCAGGGGGCAGTACTGAAGCTTTCTTT. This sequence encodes CAISSGGSTEAFF.

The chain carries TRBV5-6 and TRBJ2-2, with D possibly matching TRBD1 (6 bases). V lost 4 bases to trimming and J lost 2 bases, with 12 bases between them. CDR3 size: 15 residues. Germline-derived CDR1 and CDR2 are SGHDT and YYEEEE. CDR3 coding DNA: TGTGCCAGCAGCGTGCCGGGACAAAACACCGGGGAGCTGTTTTTT. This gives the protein CASSVPGQNTGELFF.

The CDR3 bases are TGTGCCAGCAGTTACTCAGACCGGGACAGGGTTGATGGCTACACCTTC. Protein sequence: CASSYSDRDRVDGYTF. The V gene is TRBV6-7, the J gene TRBJ1-2; TRBD1 matches 9 bases. TRBV6-7 is noted as an ORF with a role that remains uncertain. The CDR3 covers 16 residues. Trimming removed 0 bases from V and 6 bases from J; junction bases left unmatched: 8.

CDR3 sequence reads: CASSQGGQALGVEQYF. The DNA for the CDR3 is TGTGCCAGCAGCCAAGGCGGACAGGCCTTAGGAGTCGAGCAGTACTTC. V is TRBV3-1 (or the pseudogene TRBV3-2) and J is TRBJ2-7; 7 nucleotides match TRBD1. There are 16 residues in the CDR3. V dropped 1 base and J dropped 6; count of bases not matched to a gene: 12. CDR1 is LGHDT and CDR2 is YNNKEL in the germline V gene (reference sequence).

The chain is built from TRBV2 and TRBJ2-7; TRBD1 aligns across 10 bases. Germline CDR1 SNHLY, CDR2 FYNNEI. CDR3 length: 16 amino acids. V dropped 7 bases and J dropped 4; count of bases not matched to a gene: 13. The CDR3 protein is CASTLNRDRGQYEQYF. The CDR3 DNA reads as TGTGCCAGCACTTTAAACCGGGACAGGGGTCAATACGAGCAGTACTTC.

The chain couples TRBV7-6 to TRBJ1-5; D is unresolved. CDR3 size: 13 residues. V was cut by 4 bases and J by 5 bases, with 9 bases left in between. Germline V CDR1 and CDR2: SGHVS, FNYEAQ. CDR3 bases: TGTGCCAGCAGCTCTCAAGGTGATCAGCCCCAGCATTTT. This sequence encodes CASSSQGDQPQHF.

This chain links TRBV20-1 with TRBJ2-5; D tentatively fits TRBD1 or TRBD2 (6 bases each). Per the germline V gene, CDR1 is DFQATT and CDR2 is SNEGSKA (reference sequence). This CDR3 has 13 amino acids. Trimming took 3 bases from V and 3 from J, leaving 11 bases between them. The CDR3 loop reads CSASVRGEETQYF. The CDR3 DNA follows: TGCAGTGCTAGTGTTAGGGGGGAAGAGACCCAGTACTTC.

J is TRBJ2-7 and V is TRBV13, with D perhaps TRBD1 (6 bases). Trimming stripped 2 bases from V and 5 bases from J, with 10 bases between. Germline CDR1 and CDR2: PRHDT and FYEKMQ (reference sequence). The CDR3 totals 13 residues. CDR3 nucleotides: TGTGCCAGCAGCTTAAGGCCAGGGGACGAGCAGTACTTC. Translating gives CASSLRPGDEQYF.

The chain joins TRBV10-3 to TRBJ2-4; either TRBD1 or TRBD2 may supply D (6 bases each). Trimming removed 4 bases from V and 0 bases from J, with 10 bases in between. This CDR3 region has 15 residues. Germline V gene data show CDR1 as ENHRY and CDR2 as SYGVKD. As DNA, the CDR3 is TGTGCCATCAGTGCCGGGGGCATAGCCAAAAACATTCAGTACTTC. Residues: CAISAGGIAKNIQYF.

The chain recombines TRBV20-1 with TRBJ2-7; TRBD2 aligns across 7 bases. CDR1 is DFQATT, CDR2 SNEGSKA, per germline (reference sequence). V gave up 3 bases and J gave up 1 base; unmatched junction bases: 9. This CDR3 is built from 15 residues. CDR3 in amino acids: CSASFGRTNSYEQYF. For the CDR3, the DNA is TGCAGTGCTAGTTTCGGGAGGACTAATTCCTACGAGCAGTACTTC.

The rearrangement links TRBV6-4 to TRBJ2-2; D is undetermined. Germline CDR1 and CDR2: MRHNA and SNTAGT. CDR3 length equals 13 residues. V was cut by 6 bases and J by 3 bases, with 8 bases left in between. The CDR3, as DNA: TGTGCCAGCAGCGAAATCGACACCGGGGAGCTGTTTTTT. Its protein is CASSEIDTGELFF.

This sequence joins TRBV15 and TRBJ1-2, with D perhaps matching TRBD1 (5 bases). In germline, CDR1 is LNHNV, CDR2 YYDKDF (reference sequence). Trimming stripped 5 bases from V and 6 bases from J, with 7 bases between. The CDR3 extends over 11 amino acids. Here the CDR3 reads CATSLGDGYTF. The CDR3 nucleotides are TGTGCCACCAGCTTAGGGGATGGCTACACCTTC.

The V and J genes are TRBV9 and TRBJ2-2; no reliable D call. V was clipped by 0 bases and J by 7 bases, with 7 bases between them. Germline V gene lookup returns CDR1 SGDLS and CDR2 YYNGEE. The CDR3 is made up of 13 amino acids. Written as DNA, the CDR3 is TGTGCCAGCAGCGTAGAGAGTTTCGGGGAGCTGTTTTTT. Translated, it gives CASSVESFGELFF.